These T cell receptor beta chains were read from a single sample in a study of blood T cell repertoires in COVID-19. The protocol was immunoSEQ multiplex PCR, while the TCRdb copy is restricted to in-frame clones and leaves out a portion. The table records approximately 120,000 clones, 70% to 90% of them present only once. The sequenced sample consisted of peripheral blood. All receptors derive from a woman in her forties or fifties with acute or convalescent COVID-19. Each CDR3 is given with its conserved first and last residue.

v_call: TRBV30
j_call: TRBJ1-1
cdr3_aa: CAWSREGETFF

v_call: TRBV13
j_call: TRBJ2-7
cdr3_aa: CASSLKLGPYEQYF

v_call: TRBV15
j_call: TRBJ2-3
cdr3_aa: CATSSGLAASTDTQYF

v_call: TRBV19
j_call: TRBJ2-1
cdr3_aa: CASSRLAGSYNEQFF

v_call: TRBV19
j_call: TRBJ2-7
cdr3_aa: CASSMGQGVYEQYF

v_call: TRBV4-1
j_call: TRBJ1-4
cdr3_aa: CASSQGLWGGKTIATNEKLFF

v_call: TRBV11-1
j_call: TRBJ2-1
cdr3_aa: CASSLTSGLYNEQFF

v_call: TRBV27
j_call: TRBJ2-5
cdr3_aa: CASSMGLAFKETQYF

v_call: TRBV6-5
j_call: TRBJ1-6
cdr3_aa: CASITRDRGNSPLHF

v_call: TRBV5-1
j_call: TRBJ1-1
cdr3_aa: CASSPSSSMNTEAFF

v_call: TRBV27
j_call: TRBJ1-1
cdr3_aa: CASSPTANTEAFF

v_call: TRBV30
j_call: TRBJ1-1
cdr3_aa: CAVGTGRAFF

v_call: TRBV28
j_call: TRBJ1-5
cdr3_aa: CASSQNQDQPQHF

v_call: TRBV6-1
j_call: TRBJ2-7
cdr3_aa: CASSAGGLDRGTHEQYF

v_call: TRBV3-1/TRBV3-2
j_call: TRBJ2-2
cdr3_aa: CASSPLLGSGRAAGELFF

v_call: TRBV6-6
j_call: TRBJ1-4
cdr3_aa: CASSYSGPGDNEKLFF

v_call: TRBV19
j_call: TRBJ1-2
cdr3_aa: CASSVTGTGGASGYTF

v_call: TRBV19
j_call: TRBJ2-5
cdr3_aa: CASSIHGGKETQYF

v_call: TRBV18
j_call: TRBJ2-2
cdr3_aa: CASSGGQLNTGELFF

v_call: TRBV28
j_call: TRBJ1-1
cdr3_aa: CASSSQITEAFF

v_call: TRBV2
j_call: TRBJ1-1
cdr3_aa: CASRDRGGNTEAFF

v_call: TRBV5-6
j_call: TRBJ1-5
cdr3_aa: CASSLGGLNQPQHF

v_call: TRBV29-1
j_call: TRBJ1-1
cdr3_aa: CSVSRTGMNTEAFF

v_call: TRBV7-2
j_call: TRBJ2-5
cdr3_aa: CASSSSGGGETQYF

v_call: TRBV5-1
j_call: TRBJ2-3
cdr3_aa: CASSSRTDTQYF

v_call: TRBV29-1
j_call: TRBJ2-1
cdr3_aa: CSVEEQGTYNEQFF

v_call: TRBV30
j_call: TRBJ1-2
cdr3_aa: CAWSQAGGGYTF

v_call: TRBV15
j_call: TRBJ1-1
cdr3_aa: CATSSRQGLGTEAFF

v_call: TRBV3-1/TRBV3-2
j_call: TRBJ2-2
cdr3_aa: CASSRGQGSGELFF

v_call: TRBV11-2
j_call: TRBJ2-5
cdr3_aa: CASSTSSGLAVGETQYF